One and the same sample provided the 30 T cell receptor beta chains below, sequenced in a study of PD-1 blockade in mismatch repair-deficient tumors (dated by TCRdb to between 2016 and 2019). The method was the immunoSEQ multiplex PCR assay. TCRdb re-hosts the immuneACCESS table, in-frame sequences only. Its copies lack some clones; in the studies checked, an unresolved V gene accounts for under half of them, and the cause for the rest is not known. The table for this sample lists roughly 50,000 clones; 78% of them were counted only once. The ten most abundant clones make up over 3% of the sample. The sample was peripheral blood, taken 4 weeks after starting pembrolizumab. The receptors originated from an adult with mismatch repair-deficient cancer.

The chain employs TRBV27 and TRBJ1-1; weak D call: TRBD1 (6 bases). V was trimmed by 5 bases and J by 5 bases, leaving 12 bases between them. Germline CDR1 MNHEY, CDR2 SMNVEV (reference sequence). This CDR3 is built from 13 residues. In nucleotides, the CDR3 is TGTGCCAGCAGTGAGGCAGGGGAGACTGAAGCTTTCTTT. Its protein product is CASSEAGETEAFF.

The chain employs TRBV2 and TRBJ1-1; D is unresolved. V lost 11 bases and J 2 bases, leaving 30 bases between the germline ends. The CDR3 has 18 residues. Germline lookup yields CDR1 SNHLY and CDR2 FYNNEI. CDR3 region: CASRYLSAIGGKNTEAFF. For the CDR3, the DNA is TGTGCCTCAAGGTATCTTTCGGCGATAGGCGGGAAAAACACTGAAGCTTTCTTT.

This sequence joins TRBV7-6 and TRBJ2-7; TRBD2 matches at 7 bases. The V gene's germline CDR1 is SGHVS and CDR2 FNYEAQ. The CDR3 contains 13 residues. V gave up 1 base and J gave up 7 bases; unmatched junction bases: 4. CDR3 DNA: TGTGCCAGCAGCTTAGGGGAGGGGAAGGAGCAGTACTTC. As protein: CASSLGEGKEQYF.

The V call is TRBV28, the J call TRBJ1-2; 7 bases are shared with TRBD1. V gave up 4 bases and J gave up 8 bases; unmatched junction bases: 13. The length of the CDR3 is 15 residues. The V gene's germline CDR1 is MDHEN and CDR2 SYDVKM. Here the CDR3 reads CASSSDRQGSSGYTF. CDR3 in DNA: TGTGCCAGCAGTTCCGATAGACAGGGTTCCAGCGGCTACACCTTC.

The CDR3 DNA reads TGTGCCAGCAGAACTACGGGACTAGCGACCTACAATGAGCAGTTCTTC. Protein sequence: CASRTTGLATYNEQFF. The gene calls are TRBV28 and TRBJ2-1; 10 nucleotides agree with TRBD2. Germline CDR1 MDHEN, CDR2 SYDVKM. This CDR3 region has 16 residues. V lost 6 bases, J lost 2 bases, and 7 bases stayed unmatched.

Here the CDR3 DNA reads TGTGCCAGCAGCGTAACGGAGGTGGGTTTCTTATACAATGAGCAGTTCTTC. It codes for CASSVTEVGFLYNEQFF. The rearrangement links TRBV9 to TRBJ2-1; TRBD2 might be the D (5 bases). V was shortened by 1 base and J by 4 bases, with 18 bases between the two germline ends. Germline lookup yields CDR1 SGDLS and CDR2 YYNGEE. CDR3 length: 17 amino acids.

This CDR3 reads CASTGTGDKDTEAFF. CDR3 DNA: TGTGCCAGTACCGGGACAGGGGATAAGGACACTGAAGCTTTCTTT. The V gene is TRBV19, the J gene TRBJ1-1, with 10 bases that match TRBD1. The V gene's germline CDR1 is LNHDA and CDR2 SQIVND (reference sequence). V gave up 7 bases and J gave up 3 bases; unmatched junction bases: 8. The CDR3 covers 15 residues.

This clone occurred a few times. V and J are TRBV5-8 and TRBJ2-5, with D hard to call. Germline V lookup: CDR1 SGHTS, CDR2 YDEGEE. This CDR3 has 12 amino acids. Trimming stripped 2 bases from V and 2 bases from J, with 4 bases between. The CDR3 sequence: CASSFLQETQYF. The CDR3 DNA reads as TGTGCCAGCAGCTTCTTACAAGAGACCCAGTACTTC.

This clone was detected a few times. The V and J genes are TRBV6-5 and TRBJ2-7; D gene uncertain. The CDR3 spans 11 residues. Per the germline V gene, CDR1 is MNHEY and CDR2 is SVGAGI. V was cut by 8 bases and J by 1 base, with 6 bases left in between. The CDR3 DNA follows: TGTGCCAGCGGGGTTTCCTACGAGCAGTACTTC. This sequence encodes CASGVSYEQYF.

The J gene is TRBJ1-5, the V gene TRBV5-6, with 10 bases aligning to TRBD1. J lost 2 bases, V lost 0 bases, and 2 bases had no gene match. Germline V gives CDR1 SGHDT, CDR2 YYEEEE. This CDR3 contains 16 residues. The DNA for the CDR3 is TGTGCCAGCAGCTTGGACGGGACAGGGGGCAATCAGCCCCAGCATTTT. It yields the protein CASSLDGTGGNQPQHF.

The V and J genes are TRBV29-1 and TRBJ2-1, with a tentative D call TRBD2 (7 bases). The CDR3 is made up of 12 amino acids. V lost 8 bases and J 6 bases, leaving 14 bases between the germline ends. Germline V gives CDR1 SQVTM, CDR2 ANQGSEA. CDR3 amino acids: CSIEGGRNEQFF. In nucleotides, the CDR3 is TGCAGCATAGAGGGGGGGCGCAATGAGCAGTTCTTC.

The CDR3: CASSLEVGRIQFF. CDR3 nucleotide sequence: TGTGCCAGCAGCTTAGAGGTGGGACGCATACAGTTCTTC. The J gene is TRBJ2-1, the V gene TRBV11-3; D tentatively fits TRBD1 or TRBD2 (5 bases each). The CDR3 covers 13 residues. V was pared by 0 bases and J by 13 bases, with 13 bases between. Germline CDR1 and CDR2: SGHNT and YENEEA.

The chain uses TRBV29-1 and TRBJ2-7; 7 bases line up with TRBD2. This CDR3 comprises 13 residues. V shed 7 bases, J shed 3 bases, and the junction held 9 bases outside the gene matches. Germline CDR1 reads SQVTM; CDR2 reads ANQGSEA. The CDR3 DNA sequence: TGCAGCGCAAGCGGGGCCCTTAGCTACGAGCAGTACTTC. Translation gives CSASGALSYEQYF.

This clone was observed once. The chain carries TRBV20-1 and TRBJ2-3, with D uncertain. Trimming left V 6 bases short and J 5 bases short, with 9 bases between. Germline V gene data show CDR1 as DFQATT and CDR2 as SNEGSKA (reference sequence). The CDR3 runs to 11 residues. The CDR3 DNA reads TGCAGTGCCAACTATGGAGATACGCAGTATTTT. Translating gives CSANYGDTQYF.

The rearrangement links TRBV18 to TRBJ2-4; possible D gene TRBD1, 6 bases. This CDR3 comprises 15 residues. The germline V gene encodes CDR1 KGHSH and CDR2 LQKENI. V was shortened by 6 bases and J by 0 bases, with 12 bases between the two germline ends. Here the CDR3 reads CASSPGQSAKNIQYF. CDR3 sequence (DNA): TGTGCCAGCTCCCCAGGACAGTCAGCCAAAAACATTCAGTACTTC.

The chain uses TRBV27 and TRBJ2-1; TRBD2 might be the D (6 bases). CDR3 length equals 14 residues. CDR1 MNHEY and CDR2 SMNVEV come from the germline V gene (reference sequence). The ends were cut back, 2 bases at V and 7 bases at J, with 12 bases in the middle. In nucleotides, the CDR3 is TGTGCCAGCAGTTTAGCGGGACCCATGAATGAGCAGTTCTTC. Translated: CASSLAGPMNEQFF.

In this sample, this clone turned up a few times. The genes are TRBV6-1 and TRBJ1-1; tentatively, D is TRBD1 (6 bases). The CDR3 consists of 12 residues. V was clipped by 6 bases and J by 7 bases, with 12 bases between them. Per the germline V gene, CDR1 is MNHNS and CDR2 is SASEGT. The DNA for the CDR3 is TGTGCCAGCAGAACAGGGTCCAATGAAGCTTTCTTT. Translated: CASRTGSNEAFF.

This clone appeared a single time. This rearrangement joins TRBV11-2 to TRBJ1-5, with D tentatively TRBD1 (6 bases). Germline V CDR1 and CDR2: SGHAT, FQNNGV. V shed 5 bases and J shed 3 bases, with 8 bases lying between them. This CDR3 spans 13 amino acids. In DNA form, the CDR3 reads TGTGCCAGCAGCACAGGGTACAATCAGCCCCAGCATTTT. Protein sequence: CASSTGYNQPQHF.

This clone was counted a few times. The chain employs TRBV2 and TRBJ2-7; a weak D match, TRBD2 (6 bases). CDR3 size: 11 residues. In germline, CDR1 is SNHLY, CDR2 FYNNEI. The V end lost 6 bases, the J end lost 3 bases, and 6 bases lay between the germline ends. The CDR3 region has the DNA TGTGCCAGCAGCGGGAGCTACGAGCAGTACTTC. Its protein is CASSGSYEQYF.

CDR3 DNA sequence: TGTGCCAGCAGCTTAGTAGGCCTAGCGTTCAACGATGAGCAGTTCTTC. Its protein product is CASSLVGLAFNDEQFF. V usage is TRBV13 and J usage is TRBJ2-1; weak D call: TRBD2 (6 bases). V shed 1 base and J shed 8 bases, with 18 bases lying between them. CDR3 length equals 16 residues. CDR1 PRHDT and CDR2 FYEKMQ come from the germline V gene (reference sequence).

This clone came up once. The rearrangement links TRBV2 to TRBJ2-3, with D unresolved. The CDR3 is 14 residues long. The V end lost 3 bases, the J end lost 1 base, and 8 bases lay between the germline ends. Germline V gives CDR1 SNHLY, CDR2 FYNNEI. CDR3: CASSEGGGTDTQYF. The CDR3 DNA is TGTGCCAGCAGTGAGGGCGGAGGCACAGATACGCAGTATTTT.

V usage is TRBV10-1 and J usage is TRBJ1-1, with no clear D. The V end was cut by 1 base, the J end by 1 base, with 7 bases between. The CDR3 spans 14 residues. Germline assignment: CDR1 WNHNN and CDR2 SYGVQD (reference sequence). The chain's CDR3 is CASSEYQSNTEAFF. CDR3 coding DNA: TGCGCCAGCAGTGAGTACCAGTCGAACACTGAAGCTTTCTTT.

The V and J genes are TRBV5-4 and TRBJ1-3; D is unclear. This CDR3 region has 13 residues. V lost 2 bases, J lost 8 bases, and 11 bases lay in between. Germline V gene sequence: CDR1 SGHNT, CDR2 YYREEE (reference sequence). DNA of the CDR3: TGTGCCAGCAGCTTACATGGAGTAGACACCATATATTTT. Amino acids: CASSLHGVDTIYF.

The genes are TRBV9 and TRBJ2-7; D possibly uses TRBD1 or TRBD2 (6 bases each). V was cut by 7 bases and J by 5 bases, with 16 bases left in between. Looked up from germline, CDR1 is SGDLS and CDR2 is YYNGEE. This CDR3 contains 13 residues. DNA of the CDR3: TGTGCCAGCTCCGGGGGCGCTTGGGACGAGCAGTACTTC. Its translation: CASSGGAWDEQYF.

A note on this clone: One end of the junction does not line up with germline, which may come from a read error. The chain has TRBV27 and TRBJ1-3; possibly TRBD1 for D (5 bases). Germline lookup yields CDR1 MNHEY and CDR2 SMNVEV (reference sequence). The CDR3 covers 15 residues. CDR3 in DNA: TGTGCCAGCAGTTTAGAAGGGACCTCTGGAAACATCATATATTTT. Translation: CASSLEGTSGNIIYF.

In nucleotides, the CDR3 is TGTGCCAGCAGCTTTCTCGGCGGGAGGGGAGCCTACGAGCAGTACTTC. It encodes CASSFLGGRGAYEQYF. The rearrangement links TRBV7-9 to TRBJ2-7; TRBD2 matches 9 bases. V shed 3 bases, J shed 2 bases, and the junction held 8 bases outside the gene matches. This CDR3 contains 16 residues. Germline V gives CDR1 SEHNR, CDR2 FQNEAQ (reference sequence).

This sequence joins TRBV11-2 and TRBJ2-2, with unresolved D. The CDR3 is made up of 12 amino acids. V lost 5 bases and J 6 bases, leaving 7 bases between the germline ends. Germline V gene data show CDR1 as SGHAT and CDR2 as FQNNGV. Written as DNA, the CDR3 is TGTGCCAGCAGCCTTGGATCCGGGGAGCTGTTTTTT. Protein sequence: CASSLGSGELFF.

CDR3 sequence (DNA): TGCAGCGCCGGACAGCCGACTAACTATGGCTACACCTTC. Translating it yields CSAGQPTNYGYTF. The V and J genes are TRBV29-1 and TRBJ1-2, with D possibly TRBD1 on 6 matching bases. V was cut by 7 bases and J by 0 bases, with 12 bases left in between. CDR1 is SQVTM and CDR2 is ANQGSEA in the germline V gene. The CDR3 extends over 13 amino acids.

The chain is built from TRBV27 and TRBJ2-7, with D possibly TRBD1 on 5 matching bases. The CDR3 covers 11 residues. Trimming took 9 bases from V and 5 from J, leaving 11 bases between them. Germline values: CDR1 MNHEY, CDR2 SMNVEV (reference sequence). DNA of the CDR3: TGTGCCAGTAAAGTAGGGGACGAGCAGTACTTC. Translation: CASKVGDEQYF.

CDR3 coding DNA: TGTGCCAGCAGCTTAGATATTAGCGGATCCTACAATGAGCAGTTCTTC. Its translation: CASSLDISGSYNEQFF. This rearrangement joins TRBV7-2 to TRBJ2-1; TRBD2 might be the D (6 bases). Trimming stripped 1 base from V and 1 base from J, with 11 bases between. Germline V gives CDR1 SGHTA, CDR2 FQGNSA. This CDR3 has 16 amino acids.